Following are 26 T cell receptor beta chains from one sample sequenced in a study of T cell responses to AZD1222 COVID-19 vaccine. Measured with immunoSEQ multiplex PCR; TCRdb has only the in-frame clones, and not every one. This sample has 95,000 to 150,000 clones, with over 75% found just once. The sample in question was peripheral blood, obtained on day 0 of AZD1222 vaccination. These receptors were obtained from an adult in good health.

This clone was observed once. This rearrangement joins TRBV28 to TRBJ2-1; TRBD1 matches at 9 bases. V lost 8 bases and J lost 9; bases outside the gene matches: 14. Germline values: CDR1 MDHEN, CDR2 SYDVKM. The CDR3 is 15 amino acids. CDR3 nucleotides: TGTGCCAGCGTTCACAGAGGACAGGGGAGGGGTGAGCAGTTCTTC. This translates into CASVHRGQGRGEQFF.

The chain has TRBV6-5 and TRBJ1-5; D remains unclear. V was trimmed by 6 bases and J by 6 bases, leaving 12 bases between them. The CDR3 runs 13 residues. Germline V gene lookup returns CDR1 MNHEY and CDR2 SVGAGI. Here the CDR3 reads CASSTDRGQPQHF. CDR3 nucleotides: TGTGCCAGCAGCACGGACCGGGGTCAGCCCCAGCATTTT.

This chain connects TRBV29-1 to TRBJ2-7; TRBD1 agrees at 11 bases. Trimming took 4 bases from V and 5 from J; bases not matched to a gene: 4. This CDR3 spans 13 amino acids. The germline V gene has CDR1 SQVTM and CDR2 ANQGSEA. The CDR3 spells CSVARTGGDEQYF. The CDR3 nucleotides are TGCAGCGTTGCGAGGACAGGGGGCGACGAGCAGTACTTC.

The genes are TRBV7-8 and TRBJ1-5; D gene uncertain. Trimming took 2 bases from V and 3 from J, leaving 14 bases between them. The CDR3 is 16 amino acids. Looked up from germline, CDR1 is SGHVS and CDR2 is FQNEAQ. As DNA, the CDR3 is TGTGCCAGCAGCTTAAATTTTGCCAGCGACAATCAGCCCCAGCATTTT. It codes for CASSLNFASDNQPQHF.

The chain has TRBV28 and TRBJ1-3; possible D gene TRBD1, 5 bases. The germline CDR1 and CDR2 sequences are MDHEN and SYDVKM. Trimming removed 7 bases at V and 0 bases at J, with 16 bases between. This CDR3 has 16 amino acids. DNA for the CDR3: TGTGCCAGCAAACCTCCGGGACGGAGCTCTGGAAACACCATATATTTT. This gives the protein CASKPPGRSSGNTIYF.

CDR3 residues: CASSARTGGTGELFF. The CDR3 DNA is TGTGCCAGCAGCGCCCGGACAGGGGGGACCGGGGAGCTGTTTTTT. The chain links TRBV6-4 to TRBJ2-2, with 10 bases identical to TRBD1. CDR3 length: 15 residues. Germline assignment: CDR1 MRHNA and CDR2 SNTAGT. J lost 5 bases, V lost 6 bases, and 6 bases had no gene match.

This chain connects TRBV6-1 to TRBJ1-2; D is ambiguous. Germline V CDR1 and CDR2: MNHNS, SASEGT. The CDR3 extends over 12 amino acids. With 1 base removed from V and 8 bases from J, the gap between germline ends came to 8 bases. In nucleotides, the CDR3 is TGTGCCAGCAGTGAAGGGGCCCCAGGCTACACCTTC. Translating gives CASSEGAPGYTF.

J is TRBJ2-2 and V is TRBV7-9; D not resolved. This CDR3 is 12 amino acids long. The germline V gene has CDR1 SEHNR and CDR2 FQNEAQ (reference sequence). Deletions cut 1 base from V and 7 bases from J, with 4 bases between. For the CDR3, the DNA is TGTGCCAGCAGCTTAGGGATCGGGGAGCTGTTTTTT. It codes for CASSLGIGELFF.

The V call is TRBV19, the J call TRBJ1-1; TRBD1 aligns across 11 bases. Germline values: CDR1 LNHDA, CDR2 SQIVND (reference sequence). Trimming took 7 bases from V and 9 from J; bases not matched to a gene: 16. The CDR3 has 16 residues. The chain's CDR3 is CASIEGGTGGRTKAFF. As DNA, the CDR3 is TGTGCCAGTATAGAGGGTGGGACAGGGGGTAGGACTAAAGCTTTCTTT.

The rearrangement uses TRBV15 and TRBJ1-5; D ambiguous. Germline V gene data show CDR1 as LNHNV and CDR2 as YYDKDF (reference sequence). The CDR3 contains 16 residues. The V end was cut by 1 base, the J end by 0 bases, with 10 bases between. The CDR3 sequence is CATSRVVGYSNQPQHF. As DNA, the CDR3 is TGTGCCACCAGCAGAGTAGTCGGCTATAGCAATCAGCCCCAGCATTTT.

The V and J genes are TRBV28 and TRBJ1-2; D gene ambiguous. Per germline, CDR1 MDHEN and CDR2 SYDVKM. CDR3 length: 13 amino acids. Deletions cut 3 bases from V and 4 bases from J, with 9 bases between. The CDR3 sequence: CASSFRATYGYTF. In DNA form, the CDR3 reads TGTGCCAGCAGTTTTAGAGCCACCTATGGCTACACCTTC.

The chain employs TRBV6-5 and TRBJ1-1; 7 bases line up with TRBD1. CDR3 length: 15 amino acids. Germline lookup yields CDR1 MNHEY and CDR2 SVGAGI. The J segment lost 1 base and the V segment lost 5 bases, leaving 7 bases of the junction unmatched. DNA of the CDR3: TGTGCCAGCAGTCCCACCGGGACAGCGAACACTGAAGCTTTCTTT. As protein: CASSPTGTANTEAFF.

The chain's CDR3 is CASSLERNTGELFF. The CDR3 DNA sequence: TGTGCCAGCAGCTTAGAGCGGAACACCGGGGAGCTGTTTTTT. This chain joins TRBV7-2 and TRBJ2-2; D unclear. This CDR3 has 14 amino acids. Germline lookup yields CDR1 SGHTA and CDR2 FQGNSA. V was pared by 1 base and J by 1 base, with 4 bases between.

This clone was counted once. This chain links TRBV14 with TRBJ1-2; no clear D. V dropped 7 bases and J dropped 8 bases, with 17 bases sitting between them. CDR1 is SGHDN, CDR2 FVKESK, per germline. The CDR3 runs 13 residues. CDR3 sequence reads: CASTHSPGYGYTF. DNA for the CDR3: TGTGCCAGCACCCACTCCCCGGGGTACGGCTACACCTTC.

The chain is built from TRBV28 and TRBJ1-3; 7 bases are shared with TRBD1. This CDR3 spans 15 amino acids. V gave up 4 bases and J gave up 0 bases; unmatched junction bases: 3. Per germline, CDR1 MDHEN and CDR2 SYDVKM. The CDR3 nucleotides read TGTGCCAGCAGTTCCTGGGACAGCTCTGGAAACACCATATATTTT. Translation: CASSSWDSSGNTIYF.

The sample holds a few counts of this clone. The V and J genes are TRBV28 and TRBJ1-5, with D perhaps matching TRBD1 (5 bases). V lost 5 bases and J 11 bases, leaving 10 bases between the germline ends. Germline V gene sequence: CDR1 MDHEN, CDR2 SYDVKM. This CDR3 has 11 residues. The CDR3 region has the DNA TGTGCCAGCAGTGTGGGGCTAGCCCAGCATTTT. This gives the protein CASSVGLAQHF.

The CDR3 region is CASSWSAYNEQFF. DNA of the CDR3: TGTGCCAGCAGCTGGTCGGCCTACAATGAGCAGTTCTTC. The chain joins TRBV28 to TRBJ2-1; D gene uncertain. The CDR3 contains 13 residues. Germline V gives CDR1 MDHEN, CDR2 SYDVKM. V dropped 6 bases and J dropped 2 bases, with 8 bases sitting between them.

This rearrangement joins TRBV7-3 to TRBJ1-2, with TRBD1 matching 8 bases. This CDR3 contains 14 residues. The ends lost 6 bases at V and 6 bases at J; junction bases unmatched: 9. Germline V gene lookup returns CDR1 SGHTA and CDR2 FQGTGA. The CDR3 bases are TGTGCCAGCAGTCCGGGCAGGGGGCAGGATGGCTACACCTTC. This codes for CASSPGRGQDGYTF.

The genes are TRBV5-4 and TRBJ2-5; D may be TRBD2 (6 bases). Germline V gives CDR1 SGHNT, CDR2 YYREEE (reference sequence). Between the trimmed V and J ends, which lost 4 bases and 5 bases, there was a span of 15 bases. The CDR3 runs to 14 residues. CDR3 protein: CASSPGLPSETQYF. The CDR3, as DNA: TGTGCCAGCAGCCCGGGACTCCCGTCGGAGACCCAGTACTTC.

The chain is built from TRBV6-5 and TRBJ2-1; D is possibly TRBD2 (5 bases). Trimming took off 10 bases at V and 3 bases at J, with 13 bases between the two ends. Germline V gene sequence: CDR1 MNHEY, CDR2 SVGAGI. The CDR3 runs to 13 residues. This CDR3 reads CATRRGDYNEQFF. The CDR3 nucleotides are TGTGCCACCCGACGGGGAGACTACAATGAGCAGTTCTTC.

This chain connects TRBV4-1 to TRBJ2-2, with unresolved D. CDR1 is MGHRA, CDR2 YSYEKL, per germline. V dropped 0 bases and J dropped 0 bases, with 17 bases sitting between them. CDR3 length: 19 residues. The CDR3 loop is CASSQESPYGGANTGELFF. CDR3 in DNA: TGCGCCAGCAGCCAAGAGTCCCCCTACGGCGGAGCGAACACCGGGGAGCTGTTTTTT.

The chain recombines TRBV7-9 with TRBJ2-7; perhaps TRBD1 as D (6 bases). CDR1 and CDR2 (germline): SEHNR, FQNEAQ (reference sequence). CDR3 size: 17 residues. V was shortened by 5 bases and J by 3 bases, with 23 bases between the two germline ends. The CDR3 DNA sequence: TGTGCCAGCAGCCCCCTCATGCCAGGGGCGAAACTCTACGAGCAGTACTTC. This sequence encodes CASSPLMPGAKLYEQYF.

This sequence joins TRBV2 and TRBJ1-6, with D unresolved. Per germline, CDR1 SNHLY and CDR2 FYNNEI. The CDR3 covers 16 residues. The ends were cut back, 1 base at V and 4 bases at J, with 11 bases in the middle. The CDR3 sequence: CASSEVVAVYNSPLHF. CDR3 nucleotides: TGTGCCAGCAGTGAAGTCGTCGCCGTTTATAATTCACCCCTCCACTTT. The variable domain in full, with the rest retrieved from reference TRBV2 and TRBJ1-6, is EPEVTQTPSHQVTQMGQEVILRCVPISNHLYFYWYRQILGQKVEFLVSFYNNEISEKSEIFDDQFSVERPDGSNFTLKIRSTKLEDSAMYFCASSEVVAVYNSPLHFGNGTRLTVT.

The chain carries TRBV7-5 and TRBJ2-5; the D segment call TRBD2 is taken from the table without a DNA check. TRBV7-5 is labeled a pseudogene. This CDR3 region has 17 residues. DNA of the CDR3: TGTGTCAGAACCGTGAAGCAGACTAGCGGGGGGGCCAAGACCCAGTACTTC. As protein: CVRTVKQTSGGAKTQYF.

V usage is TRBV9 and J usage is TRBJ2-3, with TRBD1 identical over 8 bases. This CDR3 contains 12 residues. CDR1 is SGDLS, CDR2 YYNGEE, per germline. The trim removed 4 bases at V and 15 bases at J, leaving 10 bases unmatched. The CDR3 is CASSPPRGRQYF. CDR3 nucleotide sequence: TGTGCCAGCAGCCCCCCCAGGGGGCGCCAATATTTT. The entire variable domain, with the rest obtained from reference TRBV9 and TRBJ2-3, is as follows: DSGVTQTPKHLITATGQRVTLRCSPRSGDLSVYWYQQSLDQGLQFLIQYYNGEERAKGNILERFSAQQFPDLHSELNLSSLELGDSALYFCASSPPRGRQYFGPGTRLTVL.

J is TRBJ1-1 and V is TRBV24-1; a weak D match, TRBD1 (5 bases). The CDR3 is 15 amino acids. Germline assignment: CDR1 KGHDR and CDR2 SFDVKD. The V gene lost 5 bases and the J gene lost 0 bases, with 12 bases spanning the gap. As DNA, the CDR3 is TGTGCCACCAGTGTAACAGGACACATGAACACTGAAGCTTTCTTT. Protein product: CATSVTGHMNTEAFF.